These T cell receptor beta chains were read from a single sample in a study of T cells in tumors after PD-1 blockade. Assay: immunoSEQ multiplex PCR; the TCRdb copy retains only in-frame clones and omits some. The data show about 2,400 clones, with around two thirds seen just once and less than 15% held by the top ten. This sample comprised tumor tissue, obtained after anti-PD-1 treatment. Receptor source: a human donor with basal cell carcinoma. CDR3s include the opening cysteine and the closing phenylalanine or tryptophan. The order of the fields is V gene, clone size, D gene, J gene, CDR3 DNA, CDR3 protein. D genes are given only for firm matches. Size is omitted from some rows. Given values are once, few, many or a class for expanded clones.

v_call: TRBV7-2
clone_size: NA
d_call: TRBD1
j_call: TRBJ1-5
cdr3_nt: TGTGCCAGCAGCCTTTACAGGGGTGGCAATCAGCCCCAGCATTTT
cdr3_aa: CASSLYRGGNQPQHF

v_call: TRBV2
clone_size: NA
d_call: TRBD2
j_call: TRBJ2-1
cdr3_nt: TGTGCCAGCACCCGACTAGCGGGACGCAATGAGCAGTTCTTC
cdr3_aa: CASTRLAGRNEQFF

v_call: TRBV13
clone_size: large
d_call: NA
j_call: TRBJ1-2
cdr3_nt: TGTGCCAGCAGCTTAGAGATCTATGGCTACACCTTC
cdr3_aa: CASSLEIYGYTF

v_call: TRBV6-5
clone_size: once
d_call: NA
j_call: TRBJ1-3
cdr3_nt: TGTGCCAGCAGCTCCACAGTCAACACCATATATTTT
cdr3_aa: CASSSTVNTIYF

v_call: TRBV7-2
clone_size: NA
d_call: NA
j_call: TRBJ2-5
cdr3_nt: TGTGCCAGCAGCTTAGTTTCCCGCCCTGAGCGGACCCAGTACTTC
cdr3_aa: CASSLVSRPERTQYF

v_call: TRBV29-1
clone_size: NA
d_call: NA
j_call: TRBJ1-2
cdr3_nt: TGCAGCGTTGGTAACAGCAACTATGGCTACACCTTC
cdr3_aa: CSVGNSNYGYTF

v_call: TRBV27
clone_size: NA
d_call: TRBD2
j_call: TRBJ2-5
cdr3_nt: TGTGCCAGCAGTTTATTCGGCGGGGGGGTAGAGACCCAGTACTTC
cdr3_aa: CASSLFGGGVETQYF

v_call: TRBV5-5
clone_size: NA
d_call: TRBD2
j_call: TRBJ2-1
cdr3_nt: TGTGCCAGCAGCCCCACCGAATTAGCGGGGACTGAGCAGTTCTTC
cdr3_aa: CASSPTELAGTEQFF

v_call: TRBV29-1
clone_size: NA
d_call: TRBD2
j_call: TRBJ2-5
cdr3_nt: TGCAGCGTCAAGCGGGGAGAGGAGACCCAGTACTTC
cdr3_aa: CSVKRGEETQYF

v_call: TRBV19
clone_size: few
d_call: TRBD2
j_call: TRBJ2-1
cdr3_nt: TGTGCCAGTAGTACGGGACTAGCGGGGGGGCTCAATGAGCAGTTCTTC
cdr3_aa: CASSTGLAGGLNEQFF

v_call: TRBV30
clone_size: few
d_call: TRBD2
j_call: TRBJ2-3
cdr3_nt: TGTGCCTGGAGTGAAGTCCCGGGACTAGCGGGGGGCACAGATACGCAGTATTTT
cdr3_aa: CAWSEVPGLAGGTDTQYF

v_call: TRBV11-3
clone_size: NA
d_call: NA
j_call: TRBJ2-1
cdr3_nt: TGTGCCAGCAGCTTAGACGACCGCTACAATGAGCAGTTCTTC
cdr3_aa: CASSLDDRYNEQFF

v_call: TRBV3-1/TRBV3-2
clone_size: NA
d_call: NA
j_call: TRBJ1-6
cdr3_nt: TGTGCCAGCAGCTTGGGACGAGATAATTCACCCCTCCACTTT
cdr3_aa: CASSLGRDNSPLHF

v_call: TRBV27
clone_size: hyperexpanded
d_call: NA
j_call: TRBJ1-2
cdr3_nt: TGTGCCAGCAGTTTAGGGGGGCAGCCCTATGGCTACACCTTC
cdr3_aa: CASSLGGQPYGYTF

v_call: TRBV6-6
clone_size: NA
d_call: NA
j_call: TRBJ2-1
cdr3_nt: TGTGCCAGCACCCCAGGTATATACAATGAGCAGTTCTTC
cdr3_aa: CASTPGIYNEQFF

v_call: TRBV7-8
clone_size: NA
d_call: TRBD1
j_call: TRBJ1-1
cdr3_nt: TGTGCCAGCAGCCGAATCCCCGGGACAGGGGGCACTGAAGCTTTCTTT
cdr3_aa: CASSRIPGTGGTEAFF

v_call: TRBV15
clone_size: NA
d_call: NA
j_call: TRBJ1-3
cdr3_nt: TGTGCCACCAGCAGTGGGGTTAGCTCTGGAAACACCATATATTTT
cdr3_aa: CATSSGVSSGNTIYF

v_call: TRBV25-1
clone_size: NA
d_call: NA
j_call: TRBJ1-2
cdr3_nt: TGTGCCAGCAAAGGAACCCCCTATGGCTACACCTTC
cdr3_aa: CASKGTPYGYTF

v_call: TRBV6-2/TRBV6-3
clone_size: NA
d_call: TRBD1
j_call: TRBJ2-7
cdr3_nt: TGTGCCAGCAGTTTTCTCCTGGGACAGAGTTCCGTATCCTACGAGCAGTACTTC
cdr3_aa: CASSFLLGQSSVSYEQYF

v_call: TRBV7-2
clone_size: few
d_call: TRBD1
j_call: TRBJ1-4
cdr3_nt: TGTGCCAGCAGCCGCGGGACAGCTAATGAAAAACTGTTTTTT
cdr3_aa: CASSRGTANEKLFF

v_call: TRBV6-5
clone_size: once
d_call: NA
j_call: TRBJ2-3
cdr3_nt: TGTGCCAGCAGTCGTCAGGGAAACACAGATACGCAGTATTTT
cdr3_aa: CASSRQGNTDTQYF

v_call: TRBV7-6
clone_size: NA
d_call: NA
j_call: TRBJ1-5
cdr3_nt: TGTGCCAGCAGCAGAGGGCCCCGTAGCAATCAGCCCCAGCATTTT
cdr3_aa: CASSRGPRSNQPQHF

v_call: TRBV27
clone_size: NA
d_call: NA
j_call: TRBJ1-6
cdr3_nt: TGTGCCAGCAGTTTACAGCCTTATAATTCACCCCTCCACTTT
cdr3_aa: CASSLQPYNSPLHF

v_call: TRBV7-2
clone_size: NA
d_call: TRBD2
j_call: TRBJ2-1
cdr3_nt: TGTGCCAGCAGCTTAGCGCTAGCGGGAGGCCGGAATGAGCAGTTCTTC
cdr3_aa: CASSLALAGGRNEQFF

v_call: TRBV28
clone_size: NA
d_call: NA
j_call: TRBJ2-7
cdr3_nt: TGTGCCAGCAGTTCCGGGGGTATCTCCTACGAGCAGTACTTC
cdr3_aa: CASSSGGISYEQYF

v_call: TRBV3-1/TRBV3-2
clone_size: NA
d_call: TRBD2
j_call: TRBJ2-1
cdr3_nt: TGTGCCAGCAGCACATCCTTCGGACTAGCGGGAAACGATGAGCAGTTCTTC
cdr3_aa: CASSTSFGLAGNDEQFF

v_call: TRBV20-1
clone_size: few
d_call: NA
j_call: TRBJ1-5
cdr3_nt: TGCAGTGCTAGTAACACGAATCAGCCCCAGCATTTT
cdr3_aa: CSASNTNQPQHF

v_call: TRBV27
clone_size: large
d_call: NA
j_call: TRBJ1-2
cdr3_nt: TGTGCCAGCAGTTATGGGGGCTATCCCTATGGCTACACCTTC
cdr3_aa: CASSYGGYPYGYTF